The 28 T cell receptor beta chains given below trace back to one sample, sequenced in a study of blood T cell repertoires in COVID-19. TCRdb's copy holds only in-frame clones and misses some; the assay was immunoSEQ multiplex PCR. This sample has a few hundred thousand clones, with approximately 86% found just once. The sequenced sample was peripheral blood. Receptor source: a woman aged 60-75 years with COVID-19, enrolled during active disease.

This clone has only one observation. This CDR3 reads CASSLVGGTETQYF. The CDR3 region has the DNA TGCGCCAGCAGCTTGGTGGGGGGGACAGAGACCCAGTACTTC. The chain couples TRBV5-1 to TRBJ2-5, with TRBD2 identical over 7 bases. The germline gives CDR1 SGHRS, CDR2 YFSETQ. The CDR3 extends over 14 amino acids. Trimming removed 0 bases from V and 4 bases from J; junction bases left unmatched: 3.

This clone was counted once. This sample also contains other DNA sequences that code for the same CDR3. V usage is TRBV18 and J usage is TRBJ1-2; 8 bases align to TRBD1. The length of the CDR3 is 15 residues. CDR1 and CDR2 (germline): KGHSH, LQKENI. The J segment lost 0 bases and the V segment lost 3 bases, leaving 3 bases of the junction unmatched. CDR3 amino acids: CASSPLGQANYGYTF. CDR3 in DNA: TGTGCCAGCTCACCTTTGGGACAGGCTAACTATGGCTACACCTTC.

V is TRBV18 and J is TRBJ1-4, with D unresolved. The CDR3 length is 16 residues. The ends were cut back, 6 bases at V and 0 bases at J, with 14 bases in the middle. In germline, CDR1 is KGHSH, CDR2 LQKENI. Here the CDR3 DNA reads TGTGCCAGCTCCACGCGACCGGGTTCAACTAATGAAAAACTGTTTTTT. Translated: CASSTRPGSTNEKLFF. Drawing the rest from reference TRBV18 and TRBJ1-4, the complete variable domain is NAGVMQNPRHLVRRRGQEARLRCSPMKGHSHVYWYRQLPEEGLKFMVYLQKENIIDESGMPKERFSAEFPKEGPSILRIQQVVRGDSAAYFCASSTRPGSTNEKLFFGSGTQLSVL.

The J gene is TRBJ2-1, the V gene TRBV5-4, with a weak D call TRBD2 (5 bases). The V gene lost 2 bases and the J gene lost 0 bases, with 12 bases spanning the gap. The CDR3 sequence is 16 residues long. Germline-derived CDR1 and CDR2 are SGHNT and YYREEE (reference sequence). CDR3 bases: TGTGCCAGCAGCTTCGCGGGTCTGAGCTCCTACAATGAGCAGTTCTTC. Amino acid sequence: CASSFAGLSSYNEQFF. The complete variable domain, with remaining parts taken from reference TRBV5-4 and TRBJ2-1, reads ETGVTQSPTHLIKTRGQQVTLRCSSQSGHNTVSWYQQALGQGPQFIFQYYREEENGRGNFPPRFSGLQFPNYSSELNVNALELDDSALYLCASSFAGLSSYNEQFFGPGTRLTVL.

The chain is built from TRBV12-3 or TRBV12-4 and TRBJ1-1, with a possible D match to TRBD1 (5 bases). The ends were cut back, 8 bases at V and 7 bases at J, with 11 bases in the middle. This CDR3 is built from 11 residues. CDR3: CASRGEIEAFF. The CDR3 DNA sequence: TGTGCCAGCCGGGGGGAAATTGAAGCTTTCTTT.

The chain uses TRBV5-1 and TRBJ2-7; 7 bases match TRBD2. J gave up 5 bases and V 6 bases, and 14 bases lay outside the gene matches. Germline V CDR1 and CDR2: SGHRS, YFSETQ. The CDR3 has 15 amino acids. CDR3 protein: CASTPGGLLRDEQYF. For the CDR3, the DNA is TGCGCCAGCACCCCGGGGGGACTTCTTAGAGACGAGCAGTACTTC.

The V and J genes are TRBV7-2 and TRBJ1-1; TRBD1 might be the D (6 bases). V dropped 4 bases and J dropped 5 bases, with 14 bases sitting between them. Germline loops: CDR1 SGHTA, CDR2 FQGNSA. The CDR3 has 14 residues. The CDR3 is CASSSYREKTEAFF. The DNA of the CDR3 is TGTGCCAGCAGCTCCTACAGGGAGAAAACTGAAGCTTTCTTT.

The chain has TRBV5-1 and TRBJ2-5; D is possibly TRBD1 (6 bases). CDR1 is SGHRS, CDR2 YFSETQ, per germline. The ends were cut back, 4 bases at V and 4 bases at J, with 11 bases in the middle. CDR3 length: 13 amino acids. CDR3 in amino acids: CASSPQQGETQYF. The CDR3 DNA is TGCGCCAGCAGCCCGCAACAGGGAGAGACCCAGTACTTC.

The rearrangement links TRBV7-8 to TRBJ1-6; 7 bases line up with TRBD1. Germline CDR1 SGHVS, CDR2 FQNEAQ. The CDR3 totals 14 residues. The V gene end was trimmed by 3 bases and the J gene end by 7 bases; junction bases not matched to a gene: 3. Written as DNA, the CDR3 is TGTGCCAGCAGCTTCTTGGGACAGAATTCACCCCTCCACTTT. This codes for CASSFLGQNSPLHF.

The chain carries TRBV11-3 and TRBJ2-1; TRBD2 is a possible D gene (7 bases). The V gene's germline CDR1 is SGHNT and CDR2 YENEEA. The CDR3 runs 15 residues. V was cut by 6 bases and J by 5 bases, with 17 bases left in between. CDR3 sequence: CASSKGGSTDNEQFF. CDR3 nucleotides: TGTGCCAGCAGTAAGGGGGGGTCGACGGACAATGAGCAGTTCTTC. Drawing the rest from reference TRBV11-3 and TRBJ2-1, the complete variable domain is EAGVVQSPRYKIIEKKQPVAFWCNPISGHNTLYWYLQNLGQGPELLIRYENEEAVDDSQLPKDRFSAERLKGVDSTLKIQPAELGDSAVYLCASSKGGSTDNEQFFGPGTRLTVL.

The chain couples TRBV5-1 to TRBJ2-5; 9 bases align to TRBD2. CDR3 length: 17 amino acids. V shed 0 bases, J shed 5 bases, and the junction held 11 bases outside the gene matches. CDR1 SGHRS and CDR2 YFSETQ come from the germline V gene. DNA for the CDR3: TGCGCCAGCAGCTTGGCAACGGCGGGGGGGCGATTGGAGACCCAGTACTTC. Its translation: CASSLATAGGRLETQYF.

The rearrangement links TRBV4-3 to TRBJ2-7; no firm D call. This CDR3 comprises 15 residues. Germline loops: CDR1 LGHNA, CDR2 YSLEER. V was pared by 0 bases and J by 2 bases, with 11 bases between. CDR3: CASSQDTGSPYEQYF. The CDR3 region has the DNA TGCGCCAGCAGCCAAGATACCGGTTCCCCCTACGAGCAGTACTTC.

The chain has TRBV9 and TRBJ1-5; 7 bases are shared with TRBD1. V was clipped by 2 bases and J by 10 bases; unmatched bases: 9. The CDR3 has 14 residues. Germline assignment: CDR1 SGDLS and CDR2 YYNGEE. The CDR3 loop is CASSVGDRFRPQHF. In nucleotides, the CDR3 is TGTGCCAGCAGCGTTGGGGACAGATTTAGACCCCAGCATTTT.

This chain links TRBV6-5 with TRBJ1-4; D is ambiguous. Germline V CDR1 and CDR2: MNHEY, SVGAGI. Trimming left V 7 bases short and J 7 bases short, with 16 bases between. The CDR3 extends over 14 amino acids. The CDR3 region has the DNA TGTGCCAGCATAGGGCGGGGTGATGTTGAAAAACTGTTTTTT. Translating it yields CASIGRGDVEKLFF.

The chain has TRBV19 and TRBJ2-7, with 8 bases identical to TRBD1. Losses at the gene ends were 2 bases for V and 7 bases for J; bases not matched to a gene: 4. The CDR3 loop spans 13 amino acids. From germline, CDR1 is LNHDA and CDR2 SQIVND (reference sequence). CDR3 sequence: CASSIQGAREQYF. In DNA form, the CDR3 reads TGTGCCAGTAGTATACAGGGGGCGAGGGAGCAGTACTTC.

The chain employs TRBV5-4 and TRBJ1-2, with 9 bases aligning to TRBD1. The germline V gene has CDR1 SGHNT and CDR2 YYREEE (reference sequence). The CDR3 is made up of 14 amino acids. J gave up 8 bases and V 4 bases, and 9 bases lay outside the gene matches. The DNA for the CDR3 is TGTGCCAGCAGCCAAGGACAGGGGATGCGGGGCTACACCTTC. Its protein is CASSQGQGMRGYTF.

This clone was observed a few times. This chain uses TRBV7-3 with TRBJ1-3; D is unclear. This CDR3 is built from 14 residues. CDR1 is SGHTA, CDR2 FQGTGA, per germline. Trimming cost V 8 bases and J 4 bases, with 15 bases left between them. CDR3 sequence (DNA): TGTGCCAGCCAGCGAGAAGCCGACGGAAACACCATATATTTT. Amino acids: CASQREADGNTIYF.

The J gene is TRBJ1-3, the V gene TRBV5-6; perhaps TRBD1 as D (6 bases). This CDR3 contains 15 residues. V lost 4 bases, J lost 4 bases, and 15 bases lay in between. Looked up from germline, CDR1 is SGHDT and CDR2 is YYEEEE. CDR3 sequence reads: CASSPNRVYGNTIYF. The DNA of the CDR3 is TGTGCCAGCAGCCCGAACAGGGTATACGGAAACACCATATATTTT. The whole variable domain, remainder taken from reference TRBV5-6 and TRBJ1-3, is DAGVTQSPTHLIKTRGQQVTLRCSPKSGHDTVSWYQQALGQGPQFIFQYYEEEERQRGNFPDRFSGHQFPNYSSELNVNALLLGDSALYLCASSPNRVYGNTIYFGEGSWLTVV.

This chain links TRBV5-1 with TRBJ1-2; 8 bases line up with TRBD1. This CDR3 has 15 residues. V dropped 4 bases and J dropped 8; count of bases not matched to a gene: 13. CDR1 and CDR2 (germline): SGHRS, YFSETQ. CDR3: CASSLSTGDSRGYTF. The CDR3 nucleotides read TGCGCCAGCAGCCTATCGACAGGGGATTCGCGAGGCTACACCTTC.

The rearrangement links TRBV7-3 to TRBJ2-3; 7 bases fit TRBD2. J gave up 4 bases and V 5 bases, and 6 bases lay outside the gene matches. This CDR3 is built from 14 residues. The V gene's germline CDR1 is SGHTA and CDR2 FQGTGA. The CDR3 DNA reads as TGTGCCAGCAGCCCTAATGGGGGGGCAGATACGCAGTATTTT. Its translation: CASSPNGGADTQYF.

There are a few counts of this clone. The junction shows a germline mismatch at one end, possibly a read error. The CDR3 DNA reads TGTGCCAGCAGCCAAAGGCGGAACGCCGGGGAGCTGTTTTTT. Protein product: CASSQRRNAGELFF. The rearrangement joins TRBV16 to TRBJ2-2, with no clear D. Germline V CDR1 and CDR2: KGHSY, FQNENV. The CDR3 is 14 residues long.

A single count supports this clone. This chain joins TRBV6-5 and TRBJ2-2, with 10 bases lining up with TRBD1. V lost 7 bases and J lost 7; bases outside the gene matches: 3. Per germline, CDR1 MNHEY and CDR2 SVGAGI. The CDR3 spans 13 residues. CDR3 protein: CASNDRGRGELFF. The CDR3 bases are TGTGCCAGCAACGACAGGGGGCGCGGGGAGCTGTTTTTT.

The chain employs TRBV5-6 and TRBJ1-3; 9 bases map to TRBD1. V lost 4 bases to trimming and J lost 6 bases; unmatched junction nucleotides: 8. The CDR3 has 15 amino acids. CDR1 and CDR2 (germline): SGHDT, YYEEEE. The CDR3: CASSPDRGLENTIYF. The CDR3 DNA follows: TGTGCCAGCAGCCCGGACAGGGGATTAGAAAACACCATATATTTT.

The CDR3 loop is CATSGGGQETQYF. DNA of the CDR3: TGTGCCACCAGCGGGGGGGGACAAGAGACCCAGTACTTC. The chain recombines TRBV6-5 with TRBJ2-5; 10 bases match TRBD2. CDR3 size: 13 residues. The germline V gene has CDR1 MNHEY and CDR2 SVGAGI. With V trimmed by 10 bases and J by 2 bases, 4 bases remained unmatched.

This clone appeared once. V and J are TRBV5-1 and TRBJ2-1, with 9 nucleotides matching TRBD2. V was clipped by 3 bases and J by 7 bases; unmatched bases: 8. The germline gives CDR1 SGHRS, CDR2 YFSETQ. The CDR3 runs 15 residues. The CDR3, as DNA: TGCGCCAGCAGCTCGGGACTAGCCCTGTGGAATGAGCAGTTCTTC. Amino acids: CASSSGLALWNEQFF.

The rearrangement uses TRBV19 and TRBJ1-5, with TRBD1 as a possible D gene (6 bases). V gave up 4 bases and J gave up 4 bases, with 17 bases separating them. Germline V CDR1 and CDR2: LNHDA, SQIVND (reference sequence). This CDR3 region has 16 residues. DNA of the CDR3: TGTGCCAGTAGTACCAGGGGTCTGCGAGGGAATCAGCCCCAGCATTTT. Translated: CASSTRGLRGNQPQHF.

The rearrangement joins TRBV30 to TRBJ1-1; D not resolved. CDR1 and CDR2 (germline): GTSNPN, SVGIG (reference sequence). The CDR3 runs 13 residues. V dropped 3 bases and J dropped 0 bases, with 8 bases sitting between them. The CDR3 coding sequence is TGTGCCTGGAGAATTCTTATGAACACTGAAGCTTTCTTT. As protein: CAWRILMNTEAFF.

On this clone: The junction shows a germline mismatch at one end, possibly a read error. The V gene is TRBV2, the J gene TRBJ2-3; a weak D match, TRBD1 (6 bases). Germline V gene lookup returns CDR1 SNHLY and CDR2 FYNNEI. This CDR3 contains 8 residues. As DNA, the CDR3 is TGTGCCAGCAGCATACAGGGCTTT. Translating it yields CASSIQGF.